The sample holds a few counts of the clone carrying this T cell receptor beta chain. The CDR3 runs to 15 residues. CDR1 and CDR2 (germline): ENHRY, SYGVKD. The trim removed 2 bases at V and 1 base at J, leaving 2 bases unmatched. A J-beta primer mix and a sample-barcoded 5' primer were used in a second PCR of roughly 7 to 12 cycles. Each sample provided no less than 2.5 million CDR3-containing paired-end reads. MiXCR was run by TCRdb on the 5' RACE reads, yielding one entry per CDR3 protein. The sample includes 910,000 or so distinct CDR3 sequences, roughly 51% of them seen just once. This entry is derived from a study of blood T cells in healthy people across ages.

The sequenced sample consisted of blood. The TCR sequence derives from a woman aged 60-70 years in good health. J is TRBJ2-5 and V is TRBV10-3; 9 bases line up with TRBD1. The CDR3 spells CAISEGDRVQETQYF. In nucleotides, the CDR3 is TGTGCCATCAGTGAGGGGGACAGGGTCCAAGAGACCCAGTACTTC.